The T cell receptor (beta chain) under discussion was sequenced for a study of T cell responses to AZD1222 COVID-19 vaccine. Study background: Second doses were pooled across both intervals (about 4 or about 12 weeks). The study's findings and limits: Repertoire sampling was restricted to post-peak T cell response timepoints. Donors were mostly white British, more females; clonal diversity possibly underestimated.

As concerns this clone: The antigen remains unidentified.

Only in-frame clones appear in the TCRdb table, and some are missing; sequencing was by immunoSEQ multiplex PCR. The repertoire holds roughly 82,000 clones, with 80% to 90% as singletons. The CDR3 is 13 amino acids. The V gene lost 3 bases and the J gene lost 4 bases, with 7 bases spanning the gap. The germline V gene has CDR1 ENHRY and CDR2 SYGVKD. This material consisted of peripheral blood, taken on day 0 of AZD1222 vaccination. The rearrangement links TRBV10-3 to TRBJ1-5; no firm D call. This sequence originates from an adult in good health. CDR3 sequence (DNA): TGTGCCATCAGTGAAACCACAAATCAGCCCCAGCATTTT. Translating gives CAISETTNQPQHF.